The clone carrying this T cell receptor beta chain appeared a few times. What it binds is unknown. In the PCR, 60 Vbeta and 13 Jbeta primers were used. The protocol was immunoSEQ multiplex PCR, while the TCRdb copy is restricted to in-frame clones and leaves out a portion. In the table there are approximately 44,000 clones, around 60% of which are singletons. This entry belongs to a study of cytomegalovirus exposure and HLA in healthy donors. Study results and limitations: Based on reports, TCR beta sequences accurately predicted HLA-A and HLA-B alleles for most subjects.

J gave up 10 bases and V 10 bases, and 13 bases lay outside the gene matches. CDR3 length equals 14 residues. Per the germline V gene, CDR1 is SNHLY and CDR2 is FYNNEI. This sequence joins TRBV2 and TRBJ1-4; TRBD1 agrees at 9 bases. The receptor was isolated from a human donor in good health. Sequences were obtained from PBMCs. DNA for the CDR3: TGTGCCACCCACCCAGGGACAGGGTTCGGAAAACTGTTTTTT. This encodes CATHPGTGFGKLFF.